The 25 T cell receptor beta chains given below trace back to one sample, sequenced in a study of blood T cell repertoires in COVID-19 (dated by TCRdb to the early 2020s). The library was obtained by the immunoSEQ multiplex PCR assay. TCRdb provides this immuneACCESS table in a form limited to in-frame rearrangements. Some clones are lacking; in checked studies, under half of them reflect an unresolved V gene, and why the rest are absent is not known. This sample is represented by 180,000 or so clones; roughly nine tenths of them were singletons. In total, the top ten clones hold roughly 7% of the sample. Sequencing input: peripheral blood. The receptors originated from a woman aged 80 or older in a cohort sampled during active or convalescent COVID-19.

The V gene is TRBV27, the J gene TRBJ2-3; 15 bases line up with TRBD2. Unmatched junction bases numbered 13, after V lost 3 bases and J lost 6 bases. The CDR3 sequence is 19 residues long. CDR1 is MNHEY and CDR2 is SMNVEV in the germline V gene (reference sequence). The DNA of the CDR3 is TGTGCCAGCAGTTTCTTTCCCCCGGGACTAGCGGGGGGCCAGGATACGCAGTATTTT. Translation gives CASSFFPPGLAGGQDTQYF.

The gene calls are TRBV5-1 and TRBJ1-4; D is unresolved. Germline-derived CDR1 and CDR2 are SGHRS and YFSETQ. The CDR3 spans 15 residues. V lost 1 base and J 4 bases, leaving 11 bases between the germline ends. In DNA, the CDR3 is TGCGCCAGCAGCTTGAGCCAGGCCCTTAATGAAAAACTGTTTTTT. This codes for CASSLSQALNEKLFF.

This clone was counted once. The chain recombines TRBV6-2 or TRBV6-3 with TRBJ2-7, with 9 nucleotides matching TRBD1. The CDR3 runs 16 residues. V gave up 3 bases and J gave up 4 bases; unmatched junction bases: 10. The germline V gene encodes CDR1 MNHEY and CDR2 SVGEGT. The CDR3 reads CASSYHLRTGDYEQYF. CDR3 bases: TGTGCCAGCAGTTATCACCTCCGGACAGGGGATTACGAGCAGTACTTC.

Concerning this clone: This CDR3 is also generated by other DNA sequences in the sample. V and J are TRBV10-3 and TRBJ2-5, with 9 bases lining up with TRBD2. J was trimmed by 2 bases and V by 6 bases; bases with no gene match: 4. Germline V gene sequence: CDR1 ENHRY, CDR2 SYGVKD. The CDR3 has 14 amino acids. The CDR3 loop is CAISVSGGQETQYF. The CDR3 coding sequence is TGTGCCATCAGCGTTAGCGGGGGTCAAGAGACCCAGTACTTC.

This sequence joins TRBV5-1 and TRBJ2-1, with TRBD2 matching over 10 bases. The CDR3 runs to 17 residues. CDR1 is SGHRS and CDR2 is YFSETQ in the germline V gene. Trimming removed 4 bases from V and 10 bases from J; junction bases left unmatched: 17. CDR3 sequence reads: CASSARVGLAGVGEQFF. The DNA for the CDR3 is TGCGCCAGCAGCGCTAGGGTAGGGCTAGCGGGAGTTGGGGAGCAGTTCTTC.

This chain links TRBV19 with TRBJ2-5, with 7 positions matching TRBD1. The CDR3 runs to 14 residues. V lost 5 bases and J lost 2; bases outside the gene matches: 5. The V gene's germline CDR1 is LNHDA and CDR2 SQIVND (reference sequence). In nucleotides, the CDR3 is TGTGCCAGTAGTTCGGGACAGATACAAGAGACCCAGTACTTC. This codes for CASSSGQIQETQYF.

The V call is TRBV5-6, the J call TRBJ2-7; D is perhaps TRBD2 (5 bases). The CDR3 is made up of 13 amino acids. CDR1 and CDR2 (germline): SGHDT, YYEEEE. V was cut by 4 bases and J by 5 bases, with 13 bases left in between. CDR3 coding DNA: TGTGCCAGCAGCCCGCTTAGCGCCGACGAGCAGTACGTC. Its protein is CASSPLSADEQYV.

Points on this clone: Distinct nucleotide sequences in the sample also encode this CDR3. The CDR3 DNA follows: TGTGCCAGCAGCCCTTCCAGCGGGGGTGCAGATACGCAGTATTTT. Translation: CASSPSSGGADTQYF. This rearrangement joins TRBV2 to TRBJ2-3; 8 bases line up with TRBD2. The CDR3 is made up of 15 amino acids. V shed 6 bases, J shed 4 bases, and the junction held 9 bases outside the gene matches. Germline values: CDR1 SNHLY, CDR2 FYNNEI.

The chain uses TRBV10-3 and TRBJ2-5; possibly TRBD2 for D (5 bases). The CDR3 covers 14 residues. V lost 10 bases and J lost 4, with 19 bases in between. CDR1 is ENHRY and CDR2 is SYGVKD in the germline V gene. The CDR3 region has the DNA TGTGCCACCAAGGACTCTATCTCGACAGAGACCCAGTACTTC. Translated, it gives CATKDSISTETQYF.

The chain uses TRBV7-9 and TRBJ1-1; TRBD1 might be the D (6 bases). The CDR3 runs 15 residues. Per germline, CDR1 SEHNR and CDR2 FQNEAQ (reference sequence). With 5 bases removed from V and 1 base from J, the gap between germline ends came to 14 bases. The CDR3 nucleotides read TGTGCCAGCAGCCGAATCCCGACAGGGAACACTGAAGCTTTCTTT. Its protein product is CASSRIPTGNTEAFF.

The V gene is TRBV24-1, the J gene TRBJ1-1; 10 bases agree with TRBD1. CDR1 is KGHDR and CDR2 is SFDVKD in the germline V gene. CDR3 length: 15 residues. V trimming: 4 bases; J trimming: 2 bases; junction bases outside the gene matches: 3. For the CDR3, the DNA is TGTGCCACCAGTGACCCGACAGGGGGCAACACTGAAGCTTTCTTT. Protein product: CATSDPTGGNTEAFF.

As DNA, the CDR3 is TGTGCCACCAGCAGAGATAAAGAGGGAAACGAGCAGTACTTC. Amino acid sequence: CATSRDKEGNEQYF. V and J are TRBV15 and TRBJ2-7; the D gene is possibly TRBD2 (5 bases). Between the trimmed V and J ends, which lost 0 bases and 5 bases, there was a span of 11 bases. Looked up from germline, CDR1 is LNHNV and CDR2 is YYDKDF (reference sequence). The CDR3 loop spans 14 amino acids.

A single count supports this clone. The genes are TRBV24-1 and TRBJ2-3; D is uncertain. Germline lookup yields CDR1 KGHDR and CDR2 SFDVKD. The CDR3 loop spans 16 amino acids. Deletions cut 6 bases from V and 2 bases from J, with 17 bases between. For the CDR3, the DNA is TGTGCCACCAGTCCACCCGGCGGAGTTATCACAGATACGCAGTATTTT. Translated, it gives CATSPPGGVITDTQYF.

The chain couples TRBV7-9 to TRBJ2-2, with a possible D match to TRBD2 (6 bases). Germline CDR1 reads SEHNR; CDR2 reads FQNEAQ (reference sequence). The CDR3 covers 17 residues. The V and J ends lost 4 bases and 5 bases respectively, with 20 bases between them. CDR3 coding DNA: TGTGCCAGCAGCTCTCTATGGGACTCCCGCGGGACCGGGGAGCTGTTTTTT. As protein: CASSSLWDSRGTGELFF.

This clone came up a few times. The chain uses TRBV5-1 and TRBJ2-7; D gene uncertain. Trimming cost V 4 bases and J 0 bases, with 14 bases left between them. The CDR3 runs 15 residues. Germline values: CDR1 SGHRS, CDR2 YFSETQ. CDR3 in amino acids: CASSPRLQSSYEQYF. For the CDR3, the DNA is TGCGCCAGCAGCCCTCGACTCCAGAGCTCCTACGAGCAGTACTTC. Using reference TRBV5-1 and TRBJ2-7 for the parts outside the CDR3, the full variable domain is KAGVTQTPRYLIKTRGQQVTLSCSPISGHRSVSWYQQTPGQGLQFLFEYFSETQRNKGNFPGRFSGRQFSNSRSEMNVSTLELGDSALYLCASSPRLQSSYEQYFGPGTRLTVT.

With regard to this clone: The sample contains more than one DNA sequence encoding this CDR3. The chain employs TRBV18 and TRBJ2-5, with D unclear. This CDR3 spans 13 amino acids. V was shortened by 3 bases and J by 5 bases, with 10 bases between the two germline ends. Germline lookup yields CDR1 KGHSH and CDR2 LQKENI. CDR3 residues: CASSPTPRETQYF. The CDR3 DNA reads as TGTGCCAGCTCACCGACTCCTCGGGAGACCCAGTACTTC.

The gene calls are TRBV29-1 and TRBJ1-5; D unclear. From germline, CDR1 is SQVTM and CDR2 ANQGSEA. CDR3 size: 13 residues. Trimming cost V 3 bases and J 3 bases, with 9 bases left between them. The CDR3 DNA sequence: TGCAGCGTTGAGAATAGTCCCAATCAGCCCCAGCATTTT. Protein sequence: CSVENSPNQPQHF.

The V and J genes are TRBV10-3 and TRBJ2-3; 13 bases align to TRBD2. Germline V lookup: CDR1 ENHRY, CDR2 SYGVKD. J lost 0 bases, V lost 7 bases, and 4 bases had no gene match. The CDR3 runs to 16 residues. The CDR3 nucleotides are TGTGCCATCAACACGGGACTAGCGGGGAGCACAGATACGCAGTATTTT. As protein: CAINTGLAGSTDTQYF.

The chain is built from TRBV10-2 and TRBJ2-1; D uncertain. There are 14 residues in the CDR3. Germline CDR1 and CDR2: WSHSY and SAAADI. V was clipped by 8 bases and J by 0 bases, with 11 bases between them. For the CDR3, the DNA is TGCGCCAGCCGGAAGGAGTACTCCTACAATGAGCAGTTCTTC. Protein sequence: CASRKEYSYNEQFF.

The chain combines TRBV7-9 with TRBJ1-2; 7 bases are shared with TRBD1. From germline, CDR1 is SEHNR and CDR2 FQNEAQ (reference sequence). The trim removed 5 bases at V and 7 bases at J, leaving 4 bases unmatched. The CDR3 has 12 amino acids. As DNA, the CDR3 is TGTGCCAGCAGCCAGACAGGGTCTGGCTACACCTTC. It is translated as CASSQTGSGYTF. Full variable domain (remainder filled in from reference TRBV7-9 and TRBJ1-2): DTGVSQNPRHKITKRGQNVTFRCDPISEHNRLYWYRQTLGQGPEFLTYFQNEAQLEKSRLLSDRFSAERPKGSFSTLEIQRTEQGDSAMYLCASSQTGSGYTFGSGTRLTVV.

This clone was seen a single time. V and J are TRBV29-1 and TRBJ2-7; 7 nucleotides align to TRBD1. V was clipped by 6 bases and J by 0 bases; unmatched bases: 5. The CDR3 spans 13 residues. CDR1 is SQVTM and CDR2 is ANQGSEA in the germline V gene. This CDR3 is CSVRGQTSYEQYF. The CDR3, as DNA: TGCAGCGTCCGGGGACAGACCTCCTACGAGCAGTACTTC.

V and J are TRBV7-2 and TRBJ1-6; TRBD1 aligns across 10 bases. V lost 4 bases and J lost 11; bases outside the gene matches: 5. CDR1 is SGHTA, CDR2 FQGNSA, per germline. The CDR3 sequence is 14 residues long. The CDR3 spells CASSSGTGVPPLHF. The CDR3 DNA reads as TGTGCCAGCAGCTCAGGGACAGGGGTCCCACCCCTCCACTTT.

This clone showed up just once. The rearrangement uses TRBV7-2 and TRBJ2-5, with TRBD2 identical over 12 bases. With 4 bases clipped from V and 9 bases from J, the junction kept 9 bases outside the gene matches. Germline lookup yields CDR1 SGHTA and CDR2 FQGNSA. The CDR3 contains 15 residues. The CDR3, as DNA: TGTGCCAGCAGCTCTGTACTAGCGGGGGGCGACCCCCAGTACTTC. It translates to CASSSVLAGGDPQYF.

This chain joins TRBV3-1 (or the pseudogene TRBV3-2) and TRBJ1-3; D is ambiguous. CDR3 size: 15 residues. CDR1 is LGHDT and CDR2 is YNNKEL in the germline V gene (reference sequence). Trimming left V 1 base short and J 0 bases short, with 7 bases between. The CDR3 DNA is TGTGCCAGCAGCCAAGGTTCGTCCTCTGGAAACACCATATATTTT. Protein: CASSQGSSSGNTIYF.

This chain connects TRBV4-2 to TRBJ2-5; 7 positions match TRBD2. Germline V gene sequence: CDR1 LGHNA, CDR2 YNFKEQ. Trimming cost V 4 bases and J 5 bases; bases outside gene matches: 4. The CDR3 is made up of 13 amino acids. The CDR3 spells CASSLGLEETQYF. The CDR3 DNA sequence: TGTGCCAGCAGCCTTGGACTAGAGGAGACCCAGTACTTC.